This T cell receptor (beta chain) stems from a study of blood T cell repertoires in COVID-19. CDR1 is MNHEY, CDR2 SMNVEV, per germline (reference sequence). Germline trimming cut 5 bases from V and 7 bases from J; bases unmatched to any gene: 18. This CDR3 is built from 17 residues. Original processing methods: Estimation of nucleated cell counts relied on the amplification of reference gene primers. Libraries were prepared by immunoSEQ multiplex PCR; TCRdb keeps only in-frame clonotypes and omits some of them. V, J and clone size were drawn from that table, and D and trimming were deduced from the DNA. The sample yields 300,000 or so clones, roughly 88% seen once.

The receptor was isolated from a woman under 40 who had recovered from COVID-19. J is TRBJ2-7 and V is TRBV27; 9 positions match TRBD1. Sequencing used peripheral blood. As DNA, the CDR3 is TGTGCCAGCAGTCCCTCCTTACCGGGACAGGGTTCCTGGGAGCAGTACTTC. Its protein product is CASSPSLPGQGSWEQYF.